This TCR beta chain stems from a study of OX40 agonist ivuxolimab in advanced cancers. This CDR3 region has 15 residues. Germline CDR1 reads SGHTA; CDR2 reads FQGTGA. The germline V and J ends were trimmed by 6 bases and 7 bases, with 16 bases remaining between them. TCRdb's table, derived via immunoSEQ multiplex PCR, lists solely in-frame clones and lacks some. The repertoire consists of over 100,000 clones, with roughly 91% occurring once and the leading ten covering 1%. The sample was CD4+ or CD8+ T cells sorted from blood, taken in a trial of the OX40 agonist ivuxolimab. The sequence was obtained from an adult with an advanced solid tumor such as melanoma, head and neck, liver or kidney cancer. J is TRBJ1-6 and V is TRBV7-3, with D unclear. CDR3: CASSYGENWNSPLHF. DNA for the CDR3: TGTGCCAGCAGTTACGGGGAGAACTGGAATTCACCCCTCCACTTT.